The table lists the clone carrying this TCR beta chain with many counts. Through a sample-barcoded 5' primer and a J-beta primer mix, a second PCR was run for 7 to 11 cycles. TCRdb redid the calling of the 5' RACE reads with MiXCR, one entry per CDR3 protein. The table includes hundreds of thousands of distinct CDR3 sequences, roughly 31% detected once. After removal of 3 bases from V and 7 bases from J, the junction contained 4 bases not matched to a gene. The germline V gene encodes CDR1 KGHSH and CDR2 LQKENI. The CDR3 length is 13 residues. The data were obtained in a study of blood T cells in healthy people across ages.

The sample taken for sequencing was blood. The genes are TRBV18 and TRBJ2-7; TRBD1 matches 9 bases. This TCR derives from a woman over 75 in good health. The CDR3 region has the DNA TGTGCCAGCTCACCGGGACAGGGTGATGAGCAGTACTTC. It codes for CASSPGQGDEQYF.